Listed here are 32 T cell receptor beta chains from one sample, sequenced in a study of blood T cell repertoires in COVID-19. Here immunoSEQ multiplex PCR was the method, and the copy in TCRdb shows in-frame clones only, minus some. The sample holds roughly 120,000 clones, roughly 84% seen once. Sequencing was carried out using peripheral blood. Source of these receptors: a woman in her 40s with acute or convalescent COVID-19.

This rearrangement joins TRBV9 to TRBJ2-2; 9 positions agree with TRBD1. This CDR3 contains 15 residues. Germline CDR1 is SGDLS and CDR2 is YYNGEE. J was trimmed by 6 bases and V by 4 bases; bases with no gene match: 7. The CDR3 here is CASSLQGALAGELFF. In DNA form, the CDR3 reads TGTGCCAGCAGCCTACAGGGGGCGTTGGCCGGGGAGCTGTTTTTT.

The gene calls are TRBV18 and TRBJ1-4, with no clear D. Trimming pared 4 bases from V and 7 bases from J, leaving 10 bases between. The CDR3 runs to 13 residues. Germline V gene data show CDR1 as KGHSH and CDR2 as LQKENI. The CDR3 here is CASSLSLGEKLFF. As DNA, the CDR3 is TGTGCCAGCTCACTTTCACTTGGTGAAAAACTGTTTTTT.

This clone was seen a few times. The J gene is TRBJ1-2, the V gene TRBV2; D ambiguous. Germline V gives CDR1 SNHLY, CDR2 FYNNEI. V was pared by 4 bases and J by 3 bases, with 9 bases between. The CDR3 loop spans 13 amino acids. The CDR3 region is CASSAEAYYGYTF. The CDR3 DNA sequence: TGTGCCAGCAGTGCCGAGGCGTACTATGGCTACACCTTC.

The V gene is TRBV3-1 (or the pseudogene TRBV3-2), the J gene TRBJ1-2, with TRBD1 matching over 7 bases. CDR1 LGHDT and CDR2 YNNKEL come from the germline V gene (reference sequence). The CDR3 contains 17 residues. The V gene end was trimmed by 4 bases and the J gene end by 0 bases; junction bases not matched to a gene: 11. Written as DNA, the CDR3 is TGTGCCAGCAGCCCCTTGACAGGGATGGTTTCTAACTATGGCTACACCTTC. This sequence encodes CASSPLTGMVSNYGYTF.

This clone was seen more than once but under ten times. The chain carries TRBV14 and TRBJ2-7, with TRBD1 matching 12 bases. CDR3 length: 16 residues. Losses at the gene ends were 5 bases for V and 6 bases for J; bases not matched to a gene: 11. Germline V CDR1 and CDR2: SGHDN, FVKESK. The CDR3 coding sequence is TGTGCCAGCAGCTTCGGCGGCGGGACAGGGGGCGTCGAGCAGTACTTC. This encodes CASSFGGGTGGVEQYF.

Here the CDR3 reads CASSAPTGIDTEAFF. The CDR3, as DNA: TGTGCCAGCAGCGCACCGACAGGGATTGACACTGAAGCTTTCTTT. V usage is TRBV2 and J usage is TRBJ1-1, with 7 bases matching TRBD1. Germline V lookup: CDR1 SNHLY, CDR2 FYNNEI. This CDR3 contains 15 residues. With V trimmed by 6 bases and J by 3 bases, 10 bases remained unmatched.

The rearrangement links TRBV5-6 to TRBJ1-5; 9 positions match TRBD1. V was clipped by 4 bases and J by 6 bases; unmatched bases: 11. CDR3 length: 16 residues. The V gene's germline CDR1 is SGHDT and CDR2 YYEEEE. CDR3 nucleotide sequence: TGTGCCAGCAGCACGCGCCGGGACAGGGTGGGTCAGCCCCAGCATTTT. Its translation: CASSTRRDRVGQPQHF.

A single count supports this clone. The V and J genes are TRBV7-9 and TRBJ1-2; TRBD1 matches 7 bases. Germline V gene lookup returns CDR1 SEHNR and CDR2 FQNEAQ (reference sequence). V lost 5 bases, J lost 9 bases, and 9 bases stayed unmatched. The CDR3 extends over 13 amino acids. CDR3 sequence (DNA): TGTGCCAGCAGCCCTGGGACAGCGCTGAGCTACACCTTC. Translating gives CASSPGTALSYTF. Complete variable domain (other parts from reference TRBV7-9 and TRBJ1-2): DTGVSQNPRHKITKRGQNVTFRCDPISEHNRLYWYRQTLGQGPEFLTYFQNEAQLEKSRLLSDRFSAERPKGSFSTLEIQRTEQGDSAMYLCASSPGTALSYTFGSGTRLTVV.

V and J are TRBV29-1 and TRBJ2-3; TRBD2 aligns across 7 bases. The CDR3 extends over 13 amino acids. V was clipped by 8 bases and J by 0 bases; unmatched bases: 5. Germline-derived CDR1 and CDR2 are SQVTM and ANQGSEA. CDR3 amino acids: CSHWEGSTDTQYF. In DNA, the CDR3 is TGCAGCCACTGGGAGGGGAGCACAGATACGCAGTATTTT.

This clone was found once. J is TRBJ1-6 and V is TRBV4-2, with a possible D match to TRBD1 (5 bases). From germline, CDR1 is LGHNA and CDR2 YNFKEQ. This CDR3 contains 18 residues. V was pared by 2 bases and J by 6 bases, with 20 bases between. The CDR3 sequence is CASSQSSGREDGNSPLHF. The CDR3 nucleotides are TGTGCCAGCAGCCAAAGTTCCGGCAGGGAGGACGGTAATTCACCCCTCCACTTT.

The chain carries TRBV7-3 and TRBJ2-2; D possibly corresponds to TRBD1 (5 bases). Trimming took 4 bases from V and 7 from J, leaving 13 bases between them. Germline V gives CDR1 SGHTA, CDR2 FQGTGA. The CDR3 loop spans 14 amino acids. The CDR3 region is CASSSTTGGGELFF. CDR3 DNA sequence: TGTGCCAGCAGCTCTACAACAGGCGGCGGGGAGCTGTTTTTT. The full variable domain, with the rest looked up from reference TRBV7-3 and TRBJ2-2, is GAGVSQTPSNKVTEKGKYVELRCDPISGHTALYWYRQSLGQGPEFLIYFQGTGAADDSGLPNDRFFAVRPEGSVSTLKIQRTERGDSAVYLCASSSTTGGGELFFGEGSRLTVL.

This clone appeared once. The chain uses TRBV5-1 and TRBJ2-2; the match to TRBD1 covers 10 bases. The V and J ends lost 2 bases and 2 bases, in that order; junction bases with no gene match: 6. This CDR3 is 17 amino acids long. Germline CDR1 and CDR2: SGHRS and YFSETQ. CDR3 sequence: CASSLRRTGGNTGELFF. For the CDR3, the DNA is TGCGCCAGCAGCTTACGTAGGACAGGGGGAAACACCGGGGAGCTGTTTTTT.

This chain uses TRBV5-1 with TRBJ2-2, with D possibly being TRBD1 (6 bases). CDR3 size: 16 residues. Trimming pared 0 bases from V and 6 bases from J, leaving 15 bases between. Per the germline V gene, CDR1 is SGHRS and CDR2 is YFSETQ. This chain's CDR3 is CASSLAGNRVPGELFF. The CDR3 DNA reads TGCGCCAGCAGCTTGGCGGGTAACAGGGTCCCCGGGGAGCTGTTTTTT.

The J gene is TRBJ2-7, the V gene TRBV12-3 or TRBV12-4, with D possibly being TRBD2 (5 bases). The CDR3 consists of 12 residues. V dropped 5 bases and J dropped 2 bases, with 7 bases sitting between them. In DNA form, the CDR3 reads TGTGCCAGCAGTCCCGGGACCTACGAGCAGTACTTC. Translation: CASSPGTYEQYF.

The chain combines TRBV12-3 or TRBV12-4 with TRBJ2-1; D gene ambiguous. The V and J ends lost 8 bases and 2 bases respectively, with 10 bases between them. The length of the CDR3 is 13 residues. The CDR3: CASGSYPYNEQFF. CDR3 sequence (DNA): TGTGCCAGCGGTAGTTACCCCTACAATGAGCAGTTCTTC.

CDR3 coding DNA: TGTGCCAGCAGTGACCCCAGAGAGCAGTACTTC. This encodes CASSDPREQYF. The V call is TRBV2, the J call TRBJ2-7; D call uncertain. The CDR3 sequence is 11 residues long. Germline CDR1 and CDR2: SNHLY and FYNNEI. Trimming left V 3 bases short and J 7 bases short, with 7 bases between.

The chain is built from TRBV5-4 and TRBJ1-6; D perhaps matches TRBD1 (6 bases). Trimming stripped 5 bases from V and 7 bases from J, with 13 bases between. Germline V gene lookup returns CDR1 SGHNT and CDR2 YYREEE (reference sequence). CDR3 length: 14 amino acids. The CDR3 nucleotides read TGTGCCAGCAGGATCCAGGGGTGGAATTCACCCCTCCACTTT. Protein product: CASRIQGWNSPLHF.

The V and J genes are TRBV6-5 and TRBJ1-2, with 8 bases lining up with TRBD1. The CDR3 length is 14 residues. Germline trimming cut 8 bases from V and 6 bases from J; bases unmatched to any gene: 11. CDR1 MNHEY and CDR2 SVGAGI come from the germline V gene. The CDR3 reads CASVGVQGADGYTF. For the CDR3, the DNA is TGTGCCAGCGTTGGGGTCCAGGGGGCAGATGGCTACACCTTC.

The chain couples TRBV30 to TRBJ1-1; TRBD1 might be the D (6 bases). Trimming left V 0 bases short and J 0 bases short, with 17 bases between. Germline V gene lookup returns CDR1 GTSNPN and CDR2 SVGIG (reference sequence). The CDR3 runs to 17 residues. CDR3 sequence: CAWSVNRVALMNTEAFF. In nucleotides, the CDR3 is TGTGCCTGGAGTGTAAACAGGGTGGCTCTCATGAACACTGAAGCTTTCTTT.

This chain links TRBV5-1 with TRBJ2-5; 11 bases line up with TRBD1. V lost 4 bases, J lost 6 bases, and 5 bases stayed unmatched. The germline V gene has CDR1 SGHRS and CDR2 YFSETQ. CDR3 length equals 14 residues. Here the CDR3 reads CASSQGQGGKTQYF. CDR3 DNA sequence: TGCGCCAGCAGCCAGGGACAGGGGGGGAAGACCCAGTACTTC.

The V call is TRBV18, the J call TRBJ1-2, with 11 bases aligning to TRBD1. The junction had 12 bases not matched to a gene; V was cut back by 6 bases and J by 3 bases. This CDR3 spans 17 amino acids. Germline CDR1 and CDR2: KGHSH and LQKENI. This CDR3 reads CASSRGQGAEWDYGYTF. The CDR3 coding sequence is TGTGCCAGCTCTCGAGGACAGGGGGCGGAATGGGACTATGGCTACACCTTC. The variable domain in full, with the rest retrieved from reference TRBV18 and TRBJ1-2, is NAGVMQNPRHLVRRRGQEARLRCSPMKGHSHVYWYRQLPEEGLKFMVYLQKENIIDESGMPKERFSAEFPKEGPSILRIQQVVRGDSAAYFCASSRGQGAEWDYGYTFGSGTRLTVV.

The CDR3 DNA sequence: TGTGCCAGTAGTACGGACAGGGGGCCTTCACCCCTCCACTTT. As protein: CASSTDRGPSPLHF. This rearrangement joins TRBV19 to TRBJ1-6; 11 nucleotides match TRBD1. V was clipped by 4 bases and J by 9 bases; unmatched bases: 2. The CDR3 contains 14 residues. Germline V gene sequence: CDR1 LNHDA, CDR2 SQIVND (reference sequence).

The rearrangement links TRBV6-5 to TRBJ2-7; TRBD1 matches 8 bases. V was pared by 1 base and J by 6 bases, with 8 bases of the junction left unmatched. Germline V gene sequence: CDR1 MNHEY, CDR2 SVGAGI. The CDR3 sequence is 15 residues long. The CDR3, as DNA: TGTGCCAGCAGTTACTTAACAGGGGGAAGGGCCGAGCAGTACTTC. This gives the protein CASSYLTGGRAEQYF.

The rearrangement joins TRBV3-1 (or the pseudogene TRBV3-2) to TRBJ1-1; TRBD1 matches 8 bases. The CDR3 is made up of 14 amino acids. The germline V gene has CDR1 LGHDT and CDR2 YNNKEL (reference sequence). V shed 1 base, J shed 7 bases, and the junction held 5 bases outside the gene matches. The CDR3 DNA reads as TGTGCCAGCAGCCAAGGGGAAGGGACAGGTGAAGCTTTCTTT. Protein: CASSQGEGTGEAFF.

J is TRBJ1-1 and V is TRBV6-1; 7 bases map to TRBD1. The CDR3 extends over 12 amino acids. Germline CDR1 MNHNS, CDR2 SASEGT. V lost 5 bases, J lost 7 bases, and 4 bases stayed unmatched. The CDR3 DNA sequence: TGTGCCAGCAGTTGGGACAGCCATGAAGCTTTCTTT. Translated: CASSWDSHEAFF.

The chain joins TRBV19 to TRBJ1-5, with 9 positions matching TRBD1. CDR1 is LNHDA, CDR2 SQIVND, per germline (reference sequence). The CDR3 loop spans 16 amino acids. The J segment lost 2 bases and the V segment lost 5 bases, leaving 7 bases of the junction unmatched. CDR3 loop: CASSHNRDRGNQPQHF. CDR3 coding DNA: TGTGCCAGTAGTCATAATCGGGACAGGGGCAATCAGCCCCAGCATTTT.

As DNA, the CDR3 is TGCGCCAGCAGTCAATCGGTGAACAGGGCCAATTCACCCCTCCACTTT. This encodes CASSQSVNRANSPLHF. The chain recombines TRBV23-1 with TRBJ1-6; weak D call: TRBD1 (6 bases). TRBV23-1 is reported as an ORF; its role is uncertain. V lost 0 bases and J lost 7, with 13 bases in between. The CDR3 extends over 16 amino acids.

With respect to this clone: The junction does not match germline at one end; this may be a read error. The CDR3 loop reads CASSSTGTSYNVVF. The CDR3 coding sequence is TGTGCCAGCAGCTCCACCGGGACTAGCTATAATGTAGTCTTC. The chain recombines TRBV7-2 with TRBJ2-1; the match to TRBD2 covers 9 bases. In germline, CDR1 is SGHTA, CDR2 FQGNSA. The CDR3 sequence is 14 residues long.

V usage is TRBV7-2 and J usage is TRBJ1-6; perhaps TRBD1 as D (6 bases). CDR1 and CDR2 (germline): SGHTA, FQGNSA. The CDR3 has 15 residues. V shed 4 bases and J shed 7 bases, with 14 bases lying between them. The CDR3 DNA sequence: TGTGCCAGCAGCTCCCCCGGGACAAGGAATTCACCCCTCCACTTT. This sequence encodes CASSSPGTRNSPLHF.

The genes are TRBV7-2 and TRBJ1-1; 7 nucleotides match TRBD1. This CDR3 is built from 16 residues. Germline loops: CDR1 SGHTA, CDR2 FQGNSA. V lost 5 bases and J lost 1; bases outside the gene matches: 10. The CDR3 loop is CASSPGRGTSNTEAFF. CDR3 bases: TGTGCCAGCAGCCCCGGCAGGGGGACATCGAACACTGAAGCTTTCTTT.

V is TRBV13 and J is TRBJ2-3, with D possibly TRBD1 on 5 matching bases. The CDR3 totals 14 residues. The germline V gene encodes CDR1 PRHDT and CDR2 FYEKMQ (reference sequence). V was clipped by 4 bases and J by 2 bases, with 10 bases between them. The CDR3 sequence is CASSSRQITDTQYF. For the CDR3, the DNA is TGTGCCAGCAGCTCCCGACAGATCACAGATACGCAGTATTTT.

V is TRBV27 and J is TRBJ2-3; 9 positions agree with TRBD2. Germline V lookup: CDR1 MNHEY, CDR2 SMNVEV (reference sequence). This CDR3 comprises 15 residues. V was clipped by 6 bases and J by 5 bases; unmatched bases: 9. DNA for the CDR3: TGTGCCAGCAGCCGAGGGGGACTAGCAGGAGATACGCAGTATTTT. Translated, it gives CASSRGGLAGDTQYF.